This T cell receptor beta chain appears in the sequencing data of a study of T-cell reconstitution after alpha-beta-depleted transplantation in children (dated by TCRdb to 2016 to 2017). Some background on the complete study: Using TCR repertoire profiling, the study quantitatively followed how T-cell immune reconstitution unfolded in children after TCRalphabeta/CD19-depleted allogeneic hematopoietic cell transplantation. What the work shows at the level of the full study, not this receptor alone: Over the following months the frequencies of hyperexpanded clones went down, and after one year T-cell counts and TCRbeta diversity were mostly credited to newly produced T cells. Apparently early alphabetaT-cell count recovery about two months after transplant reportedly relied on only several hundred rapidly expanded clones derived from non-depleted graft cells. In some patients, the high TCRbeta diversity seen at day 60 was put down to recipient T cells and intrathymic progenitors that had survived conditioning.

This clonotype appeared a few times. What this receptor recognizes is not known. Within one base of it there is no much larger clone, and no base qualities were kept. The CDR3 numbers 14 residues from cysteine through phenylalanine. The only DNA kept is the CDR3, 42 bases in frame from the first base. The trim is 0 bases for V and 9 bases for J, with a gap of 12 bases between the germline ends. According to the germline V gene, CDR1 reads SGHTA and CDR2 reads FQGNSA. Read against the paper, the sample's treatment or condition label means: allogeneic hematopoietic cell transplantation with graft depleted of TCRalphabeta T cells and CD19 B cells. Transplant recipients were children who received TCRalphabeta/CD19-depleted allogeneic hematopoietic cell grafts. Libraries came from PCR. Instrument used: Illumina HiSeq 2500. TCR libraries were prepared with molecular barcoding, using unique molecular identifiers to normalize TCRbeta repertoire quantification. The raw public data were reprocessed by TCRdb itself: fastp quality trimming at Q25, MiXCR clonotype calling, in-frame beta chains only. When rows share a CDR3 protein, they turn into one entry using the most common DNA and genes. This sample lists 600,000 to 800,000 distinct CDR3 sequences; about 12% were detected once. The leading ten clones occupy around 0.79% of the sample.

The source was PBMCs, collected before TCRalphabeta/CD19-depleted stem cell transplant. The sequence came from a girl aged 2 to 9 with congenital amegakaryocytic thrombocytopenia, due to receive a stem cell transplant. The sequence joins TRBV7-2 to TRBJ2-1; tentative D gene TRBD2, with 6 bases matching. CDR3 loop: CASSLAPTRSEQFF. The DNA sequence is as follows: TGTGCCAGCAGCTTAGCCCCGACTAGATCTGAGCAGTTCTTC. The variable domain in full, with residues beyond the CDR3 obtained from the reference TRBV7-2 and TRBJ2-1 genes, is GAGVSQSPSNKVTEKGKDVELRCDPISGHTALYWYRQSLGQGLEFLIYFQGNSAPDKSGLPSDRFSAERTGGSVSTLTIQRTQQEDSAVYLCASSLAPTRSEQFFGPGTRLTVL.